This is a list of T cell receptor beta chains from one sample in a study of T-cell reconstitution after alpha-beta-depleted transplantation in children. Using its own MiXCR run on the PCR reads, TCRdb lists one record per CDR3 protein. The sample contains 750,000 to 950,000 distinct CDR3 sequences, around 15% of which appear only once. The sample consisted of PBMCs, mostly from graft donor cells, taken 360 days after TCRalphabeta/CD19-depleted stem cell transplant. The receptors were gathered from a male patient aged 10 to 17 who had a stem cell transplant for acute lymphoblastic leukemia, so the T cells may come from the graft donor. CDR3s include the opening cysteine and the closing phenylalanine or tryptophan. A D gene is named only where the DNA matches it firmly. Expanded clones are given a class, and other clones once, few, many or no size at all.

>TRBV15|few|TRBJ2-7|NA
CATSRDLGGYEQYF
TGTGCCACCAGCAGAGATTTAGGGGGTTACGAGCAGTACTTC
>TRBV5-1|NA|TRBJ2-3|NA
CASRAADTDTQYF
TGCGCCAGCAGAGCGGCAGACACAGATACGCAGTATTTT
>TRBV2|NA|TRBJ2-3|TRBD2
CASEGAAGGTDTQYF
TGTGCCAGCGAGGGAGCGGCGGGGGGCACAGATACGCAGTATTTT
>TRBV11-3|NA|TRBJ2-2|NA
CASTDSARPYTGELFF
TGTGCCAGCACCGACTCAGCCCGGCCGTACACCGGGGAGCTGTTTTTT
>TRBV12-3/TRBV12-4|NA|TRBJ2-5|TRBD1
CASSAEWDRDPQETQYF
TGTGCCAGCAGTGCGGAATGGGACAGGGATCCCCAAGAGACCCAGTACTTC
>TRBV29-1|many|TRBJ2-1|NA
CSVEPDWAFSYNEQFF
TGCAGCGTTGAGCCAGACTGGGCTTTCTCCTACAATGAGCAGTTCTTC
>TRBV25-1|few|TRBJ2-5|NA
CASSPAWSEEETQYF
TGTGCCAGCAGTCCCGCTTGGAGTGAGGAGGAGACCCAGTACTTC
>TRBV18|few|TRBJ2-7|NA
CASSPVRDSYEQYF
TGTGCCAGCTCACCGGTGCGGGATTCCTACGAGCAGTACTTC
>TRBV7-3|NA|TRBJ2-2|NA
CARSLGQATTGELFF
TGTGCCAGAAGCTTGGGTCAGGCTACAACCGGGGAGCTGTTTTTT
>TRBV12-3/TRBV12-4|few|TRBJ1-5|NA
CASSPYRQENQPQHF
TGTGCCAGCAGTCCCTATCGACAGGAAAATCAGCCCCAGCATTTT
>TRBV20-1|many|TRBJ2-3|NA
CSAIRDPTDTQYF
TGCAGTGCTATCCGGGATCCCACAGATACGCAGTATTTT
>TRBV5-1|NA|TRBJ1-1|TRBD1
CASSGRQGAEAFF
TGCGCCAGCAGCGGACGACAGGGCGCCGAAGCTTTCTTT
>TRBV13|NA|TRBJ2-1|NA
CASSLDRAGNEQFF
TGTGCCAGCAGCTTAGATCGGGCGGGCAATGAGCAGTTCTTC
>TRBV7-3|many|TRBJ2-1|TRBD2
CASSFLAGPYNEQFF
TGTGCCAGCAGCTTCCTAGCGGGACCCTACAATGAGCAGTTCTTC
>TRBV9|NA|TRBJ1-3|TRBD1
CASSGWDRPNSGNTIYF
TGTGCCAGCAGCGGATGGGACAGACCGAACTCTGGAAACACCATATATTTT
>TRBV29-1|NA|TRBJ2-7|NA
CSVKSGVTSSYEQYF
TGCAGCGTTAAGAGTGGCGTGACCAGCTCCTACGAGCAGTACTTC
>TRBV7-3|NA|TRBJ2-3|TRBD2
CASSFSTSGKTSTDTQYF
TGTGCCAGCAGCTTCTCGACTAGCGGAAAAACTAGCACAGATACGCAGTATTTT
>TRBV11-3|NA|TRBJ2-1|TRBD2
CASSPSWTSGRNNEQFF
TGTGCCAGCAGCCCCAGTTGGACTAGCGGGAGGAATAATGAGCAGTTCTTC
>TRBV29-1|many|TRBJ2-5|NA
CSVGFSRRETQYF
TGCAGCGTTGGGTTCTCTAGGCGAGAGACCCAGTACTTC
>TRBV7-8|NA|TRBJ1-2|NA
CASSPFSGTKLGYTF
TGTGCCAGCAGCCCTTTTTCCGGGACGAAGCTTGGCTACACCTTC
>TRBV9|many|TRBJ2-1|TRBD2
CASSAGLAGVPSYNEQFF
TGTGCCAGCAGCGCGGGACTAGCGGGAGTCCCTTCCTACAATGAGCAGTTCTTC
>TRBV11-2|NA|TRBJ2-7|TRBD1
CASSLFAPGQGSYEQYF
TGTGCCAGCAGCTTATTTGCTCCGGGACAGGGATCCTACGAGCAGTACTTC
>TRBV25-1|few|TRBJ2-7|TRBD2
CASSGSLLAGVYEQYF
TGTGCCAGCAGTGGGTCGCTACTAGCGGGGGTCTACGAGCAGTACTTC
>TRBV5-1|few|TRBJ2-7|NA
CASSLIGKTYEQYF
TGCGCCAGCAGCTTGATAGGAAAAACATACGAGCAGTACTTC